Listed below are T cell receptor beta chains from one sample, sequenced in a study of blood T cell repertoires in COVID-19. The repertoire was sequenced with immunoSEQ multiplex PCR; TCRdb's copy has only in-frame clones and lacks some. The top ten clones hold about 2.5% of a sample with over 250,000 clones, more than 90% of them seen once. The sample consisted of peripheral blood. The source of these receptors is a person aged 18 to 30 with COVID-19, enrolled during active disease. The CDR3 runs from the conserved cysteine through the conserved F or W. The order of the fields is V gene, J gene, CDR3 protein.

V: TRBV19; J: TRBJ1-1; CDR3: CASSSTGPHTEAFF
V: TRBV29-1; J: TRBJ2-5; CDR3: CSVETGLDIETQYF
V: TRBV19; J: TRBJ2-7; CDR3: CASSFPGQGYEQYF
V: TRBV18; J: TRBJ2-7; CDR3: CASSPVGTGYEQYF
V: TRBV12-3/TRBV12-4; J: TRBJ1-5; CDR3: CASSSGQNQPQHF
V: TRBV4-1; J: TRBJ1-3; CDR3: CASSQDQGRTSGNTIYF
V: TRBV6-5; J: TRBJ2-7; CDR3: CASSQLGRAYEQYF
V: TRBV4-2; J: TRBJ2-7; CDR3: CASSQAAGSNEQYF
V: TRBV6-1; J: TRBJ1-2; CDR3: CASSEPGLVYTF
V: TRBV5-3; J: TRBJ2-5; CDR3: CASARGGETQYF
V: TRBV6-5; J: TRBJ2-5; CDR3: CASSYRASGQETQYF
V: TRBV6-4; J: TRBJ2-1; CDR3: CASSKGAHNEQFF
V: TRBV6-4; J: TRBJ2-1; CDR3: CASIHRSGKVNEQFF
V: TRBV5-1; J: TRBJ2-7; CDR3: CASSLDPSSSYEQYF
V: TRBV6-6; J: TRBJ2-3; CDR3: CASSQADTDTQYF
V: TRBV15; J: TRBJ1-4; CDR3: CATSTVTGSNEKLFF
V: TRBV4-3; J: TRBJ2-1; CDR3: CASSPRTSGTGYNEQFF
V: TRBV5-1; J: TRBJ1-1; CDR3: CASALHVNTEAFF
V: TRBV2; J: TRBJ2-5; CDR3: CASRTGLQETQYF
V: TRBV2; J: TRBJ1-2; CDR3: CASSDDKYYGYTF
V: TRBV4-1; J: TRBJ1-2; CDR3: CASSQEGAGLSTF
V: TRBV28; J: TRBJ2-5; CDR3: CASTPQGLAGGYEGPETQYF
V: TRBV6-5; J: TRBJ2-4; CDR3: CASSPPGSGGDIQYF
V: TRBV19; J: TRBJ1-5; CDR3: CASSIFRGGNQPQHF
V: TRBV4-1; J: TRBJ2-7; CDR3: CASSQVTSGSSYEQYF
V: TRBV7-9; J: TRBJ1-2; CDR3: CASSLISGTSRYGYTF
V: TRBV6-5; J: TRBJ2-7; CDR3: CASSSGTSAVYEQYF
V: TRBV6-6; J: TRBJ2-3; CDR3: CASSRTSGADTQYF
V: TRBV19; J: TRBJ2-7; CDR3: CASSTNPGQGEQYF
V: TRBV7-8; J: TRBJ1-4; CDR3: CASSLHGTATNEKLFF
V: TRBV6-5; J: TRBJ1-4; CDR3: CASKGVTGNEKLFF
V: TRBV14; J: TRBJ1-3; CDR3: CASSHFRTPSSGNTIYF
V: TRBV10-3; J: TRBJ2-3; CDR3: CAIAGTSDTDTQYF
V: TRBV5-6; J: TRBJ2-7; CDR3: CASSPGGLYEQYF
V: TRBV28; J: TRBJ1-3; CDR3: CASSLLAGGEHTIYF
V: TRBV4-3; J: TRBJ2-3; CDR3: CASSQDADIETDTQYF
V: TRBV29-1; J: TRBJ2-5; CDR3: CSVLGQGAWETQYF